The rows below give T cell receptor beta chains drawn from one sample of a study of T cell changes during pregnancy in multiple sclerosis. TCRdb's copy holds only in-frame clones and misses some; the assay was immunoSEQ multiplex PCR. The sample carries around 69,000 clones, roughly 90% recorded once. The sample was CD8+ T cells from peripheral blood mononuclear cells, taken before pregnancy. The receptors shown here come from a female donor with multiple sclerosis, enrolled in a pregnancy study. The CDR3 runs from the conserved cysteine through the conserved F or W. The D gene is left open where the match is weak. The listing skips clone size in some rows; elsewhere it reads once, few, many or a size class.

d_call: NA
clone_size: NA
v_call: TRBV13
j_call: TRBJ2-5
cdr3_aa: CASSLPQYAGTPQETQYF
cdr3_nt: TGTGCCAGCAGCTTACCACAATACGCTGGTACCCCGCAAGAGACCCAGTACTTC

d_call: NA
clone_size: NA
v_call: TRBV6-5
j_call: TRBJ2-5
cdr3_aa: CASSYWGGVPGDQYF
cdr3_nt: TGTGCCAGCAGTTACTGGGGAGGAGTTCCCGGGGACCAGTACTTC

d_call: NA
clone_size: NA
v_call: TRBV9
j_call: TRBJ1-4
cdr3_aa: CASSAAVATNEKLFF
cdr3_nt: TGTGCCAGCAGCGCGGCGGTTGCAACTAATGAAAAACTGTTTTTT

d_call: NA
clone_size: once
v_call: TRBV7-8
j_call: TRBJ2-7
cdr3_aa: CASSRGPEQYF
cdr3_nt: TGTGCCAGCAGTCGGGGTCCCGAGCAGTACTTC

d_call: TRBD2
clone_size: NA
v_call: TRBV27
j_call: TRBJ2-5
cdr3_aa: CASSPTSGGAEETQYF
cdr3_nt: TGTGCCAGCAGCCCGACTAGCGGGGGGGCCGAAGAGACCCAGTACTTC

d_call: TRBD1
clone_size: NA
v_call: TRBV5-1
j_call: TRBJ1-1
cdr3_aa: CASSLSGQGGTEAFF
cdr3_nt: TGCGCCAGCAGCTTGAGTGGGCAGGGGGGCACTGAAGCTTTCTTT

d_call: NA
clone_size: NA
v_call: TRBV27
j_call: TRBJ1-5
cdr3_aa: CASSPQDSNQPQHF
cdr3_nt: TGTGCCAGCAGTCCCCAGGATAGCAATCAGCCCCAGCATTTT

d_call: NA
clone_size: once
v_call: TRBV5-1
j_call: TRBJ2-1
cdr3_aa: CASSLETAYNEQFF
cdr3_nt: TGCGCCAGCAGCTTGGAGACAGCCTACAATGAGCAGTTCTTC

d_call: TRBD1
clone_size: NA
v_call: TRBV7-9
j_call: TRBJ1-1
cdr3_aa: CASSAGQGWTEAFF
cdr3_nt: TGTGCCAGCAGCGCGGGACAGGGATGGACTGAAGCTTTCTTT

d_call: TRBD1
clone_size: once
v_call: TRBV13
j_call: TRBJ1-4
cdr3_aa: CASSPGRTGGEPNEKLFF
cdr3_nt: TGTGCCAGCAGCCCTGGGCGGACAGGGGGCGAACCTAATGAAAAACTGTTTTTT

d_call: TRBD1
clone_size: NA
v_call: TRBV5-1
j_call: TRBJ1-6
cdr3_aa: CASSRDRHNSPLHF
cdr3_nt: TGCGCCAGCAGCCGGGACAGACATAATTCACCCCTCCACTTT

d_call: TRBD2
clone_size: once
v_call: TRBV2
j_call: TRBJ2-2
cdr3_aa: CASRLAGGPGELFF
cdr3_nt: TGTGCCAGCAGGCTGGCGGGGGGGCCCGGGGAGCTGTTTTTT

d_call: TRBD1
clone_size: NA
v_call: TRBV7-8
j_call: TRBJ1-2
cdr3_aa: CASSLGGTGGMNYGYTF
cdr3_nt: TGTGCCAGCAGCTTAGGGGGGACAGGGGGCATGAACTATGGCTACACCTTC

d_call: NA
clone_size: NA
v_call: TRBV19
j_call: TRBJ1-1
cdr3_aa: CASSIRVPNTEAFF
cdr3_nt: TGTGCCAGTAGTATCCGGGTCCCGAACACTGAAGCTTTCTTT

d_call: TRBD1
clone_size: few
v_call: TRBV27
j_call: TRBJ1-5
cdr3_aa: CASSLSTGGNQPQHF
cdr3_nt: TGTGCCAGCAGTTTATCCACAGGGGGCAATCAGCCCCAGCATTTT

d_call: NA
clone_size: NA
v_call: TRBV15
j_call: TRBJ1-2
cdr3_aa: CATRDTRANYGYTF
cdr3_nt: TGTGCCACCAGGGATACTAGAGCTAACTATGGCTACACCTTC

d_call: NA
clone_size: once
v_call: TRBV6-5
j_call: TRBJ1-4
cdr3_aa: CASSKDGKKLFF
cdr3_nt: TGTGCCAGCAGCAAGGACGGGAAAAAACTGTTTTTT

d_call: TRBD1
clone_size: NA
v_call: TRBV7-9
j_call: TRBJ2-7
cdr3_aa: CASSLDRATYEQYF
cdr3_nt: TGTGCCAGCAGCTTGGACAGGGCCACCTACGAGCAGTACTTC

d_call: NA
clone_size: NA
v_call: TRBV15
j_call: TRBJ2-5
cdr3_aa: CATSRDKGSTGVQYF
cdr3_nt: TGTGCCACCAGCAGAGATAAGGGCTCCACCGGGGTCCAGTACTTC

d_call: TRBD1
clone_size: NA
v_call: TRBV19
j_call: TRBJ1-2
cdr3_aa: CASSTTGKGAYGYTF
cdr3_nt: TGTGCCAGTAGTACCACAGGGAAGGGGGCCTATGGCTACACCTTC

d_call: NA
clone_size: NA
v_call: TRBV27
j_call: TRBJ2-7
cdr3_aa: CASSDTYEQYF
cdr3_nt: TGTGCCAGCTCAGACACATACGAGCAGTACTTC

d_call: NA
clone_size: NA
v_call: TRBV6-6
j_call: TRBJ1-2
cdr3_aa: CASSYSTGKGYTF
cdr3_nt: TGTGCCAGCAGTTACTCGACGGGGAAGGGCTACACCTTC

d_call: NA
clone_size: NA
v_call: TRBV29-1
j_call: TRBJ1-1
cdr3_aa: CSATRGINTEAFF
cdr3_nt: TGCAGCGCAACCCGGGGGATAAACACTGAAGCTTTCTTT

d_call: NA
clone_size: NA
v_call: TRBV6-5
j_call: TRBJ1-1
cdr3_aa: CASSYGGTGEAFF
cdr3_nt: TGTGCCAGCAGTTACGGGGGGACGGGTGAAGCTTTCTTT

d_call: NA
clone_size: NA
v_call: TRBV27
j_call: TRBJ1-3
cdr3_aa: CASSLGGGPGNTIYF
cdr3_nt: TGTGCCAGCAGTTTAGGCGGCGGTCCAGGAAACACCATATATTTT

d_call: NA
clone_size: NA
v_call: TRBV29-1
j_call: TRBJ2-4
cdr3_aa: CSVEGDTKNIQYF
cdr3_nt: TGCAGCGTTGAGGGGGACACCAAAAACATTCAGTACTTC

d_call: TRBD1
clone_size: few
v_call: TRBV7-3
j_call: TRBJ2-7
cdr3_aa: CASSLTGTGVEQYF
cdr3_nt: TGTGCCAGCAGCTTAACCGGGACAGGTGTCGAGCAGTACTTC

d_call: TRBD1
clone_size: NA
v_call: TRBV30
j_call: TRBJ2-7
cdr3_aa: CASSQDRATKQYF
cdr3_nt: TGTGCCTCCTCCCAGGACAGGGCTACGAAACAGTACTTC

d_call: TRBD2
clone_size: NA
v_call: TRBV5-1
j_call: TRBJ2-1
cdr3_aa: CASSAGTRDYNEQFF
cdr3_nt: TGCGCCAGCAGCGCTGGGACTAGGGACTACAATGAGCAGTTCTTC